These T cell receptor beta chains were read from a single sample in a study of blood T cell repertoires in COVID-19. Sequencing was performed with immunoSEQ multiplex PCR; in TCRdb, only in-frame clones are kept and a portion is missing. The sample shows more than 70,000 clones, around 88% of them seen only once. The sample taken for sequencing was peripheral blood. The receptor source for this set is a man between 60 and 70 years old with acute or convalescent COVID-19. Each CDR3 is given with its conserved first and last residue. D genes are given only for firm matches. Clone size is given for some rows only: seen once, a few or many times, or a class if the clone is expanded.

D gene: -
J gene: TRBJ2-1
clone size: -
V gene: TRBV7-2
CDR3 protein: CASSLGLAYNEQFF
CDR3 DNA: TGTGCCAGCAGCTTGGGTCTAGCGTACAATGAGCAGTTCTTC

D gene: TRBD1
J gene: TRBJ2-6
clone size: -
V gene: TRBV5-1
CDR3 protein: CASSSGQGGSGANVLTF
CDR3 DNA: TGCGCCAGCAGCTCGGGACAGGGAGGGTCTGGGGCCAACGTCCTGACTTTC

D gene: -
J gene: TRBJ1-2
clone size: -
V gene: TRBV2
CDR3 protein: CASSLKREGTF
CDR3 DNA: TGTGCCAGCAGCCTGAAGAGGGAGGGTACCTTC

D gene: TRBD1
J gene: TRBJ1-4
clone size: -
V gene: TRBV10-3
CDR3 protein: CATRTGEREKLFF
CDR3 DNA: TGTGCCACCCGGACAGGGGAGAGGGAAAAACTGTTTTTT

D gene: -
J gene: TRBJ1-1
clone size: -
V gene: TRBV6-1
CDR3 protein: CASSEKYNRVGAEAFF
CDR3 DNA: TGTGCCAGCAGTGAAAAGTACAACAGGGTTGGGGCTGAAGCTTTCTTT

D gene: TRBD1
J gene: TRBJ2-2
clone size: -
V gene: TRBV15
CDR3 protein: CATTPTGGNTGELFF
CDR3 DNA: TGTGCCACCACACCGACAGGGGGAAACACCGGGGAGCTGTTTTTT

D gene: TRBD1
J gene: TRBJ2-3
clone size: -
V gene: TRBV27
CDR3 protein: CASSPNLGQVVILDTQYF
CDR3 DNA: TGTGCCAGCAGTCCTAACCTCGGACAGGTTGTTATTTTGGATACGCAGTATTTT

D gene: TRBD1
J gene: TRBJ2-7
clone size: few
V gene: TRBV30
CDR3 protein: CAATGSREQYF
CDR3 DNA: TGTGCTGCGACAGGGAGTAGGGAGCAGTACTTC

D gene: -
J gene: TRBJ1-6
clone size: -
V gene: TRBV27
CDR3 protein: CASSFQARGSYNSPLHF
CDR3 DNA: TGTGCCAGCAGTTTTCAGGCACGGGGGTCCTATAATTCACCCCTCCACTTT

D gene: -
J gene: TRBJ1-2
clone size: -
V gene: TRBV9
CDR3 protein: CASSVGPSSVGYTF
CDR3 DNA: TGTGCCAGCAGCGTAGGTCCGTCCAGTGTTGGCTACACCTTC

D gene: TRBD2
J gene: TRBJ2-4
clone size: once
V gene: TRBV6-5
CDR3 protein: CASSYSGGGPGIQYF
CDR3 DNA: TGTGCCAGCAGTTACTCCGGGGGGGGCCCCGGCATTCAGTACTTC

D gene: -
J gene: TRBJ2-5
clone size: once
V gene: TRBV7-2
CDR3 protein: CASSLGQGKTQYF
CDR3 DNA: TGTGCCAGCAGCTTAGGTCAGGGAAAGACCCAGTACTTC

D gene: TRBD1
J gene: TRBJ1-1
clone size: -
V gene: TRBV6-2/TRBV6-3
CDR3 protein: CASSYRSQGSTEAFF
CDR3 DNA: TGTGCCAGCAGTTACCGTTCACAGGGGAGCACTGAAGCTTTCTTT

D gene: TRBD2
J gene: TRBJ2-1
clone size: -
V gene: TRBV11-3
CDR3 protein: CASSLGLAAYNEQFF
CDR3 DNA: TGTGCCAGCAGCTTAGGTCTAGCGGCCTACAATGAGCAGTTCTTC

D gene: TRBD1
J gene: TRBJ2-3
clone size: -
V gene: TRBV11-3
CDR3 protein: CASSVGQGTDTQYF
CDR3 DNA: TGTGCCAGCAGCGTGGGACAGGGGACAGATACGCAGTATTTT

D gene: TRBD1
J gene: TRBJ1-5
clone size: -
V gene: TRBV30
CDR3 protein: CAWATGANQPQHF
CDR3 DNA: TGTGCCTGGGCGACAGGGGCCAATCAGCCCCAGCATTTT

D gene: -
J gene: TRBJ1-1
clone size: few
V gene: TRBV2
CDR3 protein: CASRLTTRVGTEAFF
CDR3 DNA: TGTGCCAGCAGACTCACTACCAGGGTTGGCACTGAAGCTTTCTTT

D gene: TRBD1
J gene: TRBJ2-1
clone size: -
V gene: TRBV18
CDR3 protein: CASSPGQGLHEQFF
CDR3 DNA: TGTGCCAGCTCACCGGGACAGGGTTTGCATGAGCAGTTCTTC

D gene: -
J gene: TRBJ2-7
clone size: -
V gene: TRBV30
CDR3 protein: CAWSVRRGASEQYF
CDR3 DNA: TGTGCCTGGAGTGTACGCAGGGGCGCGAGCGAGCAGTACTTC

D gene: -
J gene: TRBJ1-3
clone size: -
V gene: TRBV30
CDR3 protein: CAWIHSGNTIYF
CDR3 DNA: TGTGCCTGGATACACTCTGGAAACACCATATATTTT

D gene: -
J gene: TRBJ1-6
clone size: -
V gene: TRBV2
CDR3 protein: CASSLTSMGAGGNSPLHF
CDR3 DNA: TGTGCCAGCAGCCTAACATCAATGGGGGCAGGAGGAAATTCACCCCTCCACTTT

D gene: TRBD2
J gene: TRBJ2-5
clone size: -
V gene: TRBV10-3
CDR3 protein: CAISGGLAGDQETQYF
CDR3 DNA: TGTGCCATCAGTGGGGGACTAGCGGGGGATCAAGAGACCCAGTACTTC

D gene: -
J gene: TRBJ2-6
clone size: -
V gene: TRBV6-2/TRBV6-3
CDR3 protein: CASSLQGSGANVLTF
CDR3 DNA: TGTGCCAGCAGTCTTCAGGGCTCTGGGGCCAACGTCCTGACTTTC

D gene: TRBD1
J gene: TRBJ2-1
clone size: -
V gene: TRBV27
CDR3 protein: CASSLVLGTGVHNEQFF
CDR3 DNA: TGTGCCAGCAGTTTGGTCCTCGGGACAGGGGTCCACAATGAGCAGTTCTTC

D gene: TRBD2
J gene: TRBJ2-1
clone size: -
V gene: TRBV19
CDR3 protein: CASSSGLAGGGNEQFF
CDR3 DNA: TGTGCCAGTAGTTCGGGACTAGCGGGAGGTGGCAATGAGCAGTTCTTC

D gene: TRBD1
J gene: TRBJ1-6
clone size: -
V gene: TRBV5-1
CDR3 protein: CASSLAVWTGDSPLHF
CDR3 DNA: TGCGCCAGCAGCTTGGCCGTATGGACAGGGGATTCACCCCTCCACTTT

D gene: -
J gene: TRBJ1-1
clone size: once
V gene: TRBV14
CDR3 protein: CASSQDLGVLDTEAFF
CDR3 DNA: TGTGCCAGCAGCCAAGATCTAGGGGTTTTGGACACTGAAGCTTTCTTT

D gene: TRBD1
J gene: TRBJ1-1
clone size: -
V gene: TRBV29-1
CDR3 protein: CSGQGYTTEAFF
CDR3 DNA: TGCAGCGGACAGGGTTATACCACTGAAGCTTTCTTT

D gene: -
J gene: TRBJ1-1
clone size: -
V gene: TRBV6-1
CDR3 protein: CASSESGLFEAFF
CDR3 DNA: TGTGCCAGCAGTGAATCGGGACTTTTCGAAGCTTTCTTT

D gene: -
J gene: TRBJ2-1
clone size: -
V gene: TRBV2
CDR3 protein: CASSRDRKQFF
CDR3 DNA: TGTGCCAGCAGTCGCGACAGGAAGCAGTTCTTC

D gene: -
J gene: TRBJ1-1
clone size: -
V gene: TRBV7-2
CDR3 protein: CASSLDRSAGNTEAFF
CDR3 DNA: TGTGCCAGCAGCTTAGACAGGTCGGCCGGGAACACTGAAGCTTTCTTT

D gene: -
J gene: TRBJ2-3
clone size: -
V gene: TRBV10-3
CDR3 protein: CAILAAGTDTQYF
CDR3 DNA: TGTGCCATCTTGGCAGCGGGCACAGATACGCAGTATTTT

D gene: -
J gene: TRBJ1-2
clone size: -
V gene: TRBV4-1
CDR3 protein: CASSQASGFSSYGYTF
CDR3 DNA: TGCGCCAGCAGCCAAGCTTCCGGGTTTTCGAGCTATGGCTACACCTTC

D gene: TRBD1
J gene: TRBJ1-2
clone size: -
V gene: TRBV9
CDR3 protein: CASSHPRQGANYGYTF
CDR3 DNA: TGTGCCAGCAGCCACCCCAGACAGGGGGCAAACTATGGCTACACCTTC

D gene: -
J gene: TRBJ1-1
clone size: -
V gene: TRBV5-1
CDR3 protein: CASSTGGGNTEAFF
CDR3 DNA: TGCGCCAGCAGCACAGGCGGGGGAAACACTGAAGCTTTCTTT

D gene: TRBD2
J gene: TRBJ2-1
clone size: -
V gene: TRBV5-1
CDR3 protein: CASSPGLAGNNEQFF
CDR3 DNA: TGCGCCAGCAGCCCGGGACTAGCGGGTAACAATGAGCAGTTCTTC

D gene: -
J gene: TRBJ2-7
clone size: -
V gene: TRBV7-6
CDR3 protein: CASSLGQPYEQYF
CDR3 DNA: TGTGCCAGCAGCTTAGGACAGCCCTACGAGCAGTACTTC

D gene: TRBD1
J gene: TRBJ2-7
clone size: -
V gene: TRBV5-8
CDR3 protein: CASSLGQGEDEQYF
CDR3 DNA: TGTGCCAGCAGCCTGGGACAGGGGGAGGACGAGCAGTACTTC

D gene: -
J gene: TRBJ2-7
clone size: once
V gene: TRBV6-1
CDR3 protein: CASSEFREQYF
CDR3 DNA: TGTGCCAGCAGTGAATTTCGCGAGCAGTACTTC

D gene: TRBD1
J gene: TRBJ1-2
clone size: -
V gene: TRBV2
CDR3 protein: CASRPGQNNYGYTF
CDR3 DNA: TGTGCCAGCAGGCCGGGACAGAATAACTATGGCTACACCTTC

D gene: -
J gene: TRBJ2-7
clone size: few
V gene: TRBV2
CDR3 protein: CASSEARAAQYF
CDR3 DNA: TGTGCCAGCAGTGAGGCCAGGGCTGCGCAGTACTTC

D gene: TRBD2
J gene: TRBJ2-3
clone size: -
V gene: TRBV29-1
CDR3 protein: CSVGGTSGSGTDTQYF
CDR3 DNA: TGCAGCGTTGGGGGGACTAGCGGGAGTGGCACAGATACGCAGTATTTT

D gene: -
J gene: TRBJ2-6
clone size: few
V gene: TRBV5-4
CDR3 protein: CASSPPDRHSGANVLTF
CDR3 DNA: TGTGCCAGCAGCCCCCCGGACAGACACTCTGGGGCCAACGTCCTGACTTTC

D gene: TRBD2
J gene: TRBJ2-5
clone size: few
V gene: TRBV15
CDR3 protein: CATSRSGGAGETQYF
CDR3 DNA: TGTGCCACCAGCAGAAGCGGGGGGGCAGGGGAGACCCAGTACTTC

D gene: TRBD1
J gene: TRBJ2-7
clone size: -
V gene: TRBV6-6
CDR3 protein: CASSISGTGPYEQYF
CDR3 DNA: TGTGCCAGCAGTATATCCGGGACAGGGCCCTACGAGCAGTACTTC

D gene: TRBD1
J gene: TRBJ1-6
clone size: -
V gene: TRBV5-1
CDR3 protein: CASSPGQRSSYNSPLHF
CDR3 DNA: TGCGCCAGCAGCCCGGGACAGAGAAGCTCCTATAATTCACCCCTCCACTTT

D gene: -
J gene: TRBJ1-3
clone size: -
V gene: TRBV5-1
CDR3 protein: CASRPDSFSGNTIYF
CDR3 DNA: TGCGCCAGCCGCCCTGACAGTTTCTCTGGAAACACCATATATTTT